This T cell receptor (beta chain) was documented in a study of cytomegalovirus exposure and HLA in healthy donors. Overall study: Researchers previously reported finding fewer than 140 million unique TCR beta sequences from 150 million to 200 million T cells. The study, taken as a whole, reports: A later analysis linked a missense variant in DCLRE1C to the trimming of TCR beta V and J genes. Using the classifier, cytomegalovirus status was reportedly diagnosed with high specificity and sensitivity. In a later analysis, common viral pathogens appeared linked to several of the most significant clusters.

The PCR used 60 Vbeta and 13 Jbeta primers. Measured with immunoSEQ multiplex PCR; TCRdb has only the in-frame clones, and not every one. The table has around 120,000 clones, under 85% seen once. This clone was seen only once. Its antigen is unknown. The sequence was obtained from a woman aged 45 to 65 in good health and CMV-seropositive. The sequenced sample consisted of PBMCs.

The chain's CDR3 is CASSTGTSGTDTQYF. The CDR3 bases are TGTGCCAGCAGTACCGGGACTAGCGGCACAGATACGCAGTATTTT. J is TRBJ2-3 and V is TRBV9; 10 nucleotides agree with TRBD2. The CDR3 loop spans 15 amino acids. Germline CDR1 SGDLS, CDR2 YYNGEE. Trimming at V came to 5 bases and at J to 1 base, leaving 4 bases not matched to a gene. The full variable domain, completed using reference TRBV9 and TRBJ2-3, is DSGVTQTPKHLITATGQRVTLRCSPRSGDLSVYWYQQSLDQGLQFLIQYYNGEERAKGNILERFSAQQFPDLHSELNLSSLELGDSALYFCASSTGTSGTDTQYFGPGTRLTVL.